What follows is one T cell receptor (beta chain) and its context. The sample is drawn from a study of blood T cells in healthy people across ages. The CDR3 consists of 13 residues. The germline V gene encodes CDR1 DFQATT and CDR2 SNEGSKA (reference sequence). Losses at the gene ends were 5 bases for V and 4 bases for J; bases not matched to a gene: 6. Combining a sample-barcoded 5' primer with a J-beta primer mix, a second PCR ran for 7 to 11 cycles. Samples each returned at least 2.5 million CDR3-containing paired-end reads. A single record per CDR3 protein comes from TCRdb applying MiXCR to the 5' RACE reads. The table lists hundreds of thousands of distinct CDR3 sequences, 55% to 65% of them singletons.

J is TRBJ2-5 and V is TRBV20-1; 8 positions match TRBD1. Specimen: blood. The source is a man under 40 in good health. The CDR3 DNA reads as TGCAGTGCTCCCGACAGGGGACGAGAGACCCAGTACTTC. It yields the protein CSAPDRGRETQYF.